This T cell receptor (beta chain) was sequenced for a study of blood T cell repertoires in COVID-19. Study at large: Material from acute and convalescent COVID-19 was sourced from the United States, Italy and Spain. PBMCs, B-cell-depleted T cells, or T cells provided the cDNA or gDNA that made up the material.

This CDR3 contains 13 residues. Germline values: CDR1 MNHNY, CDR2 SVGAGI (reference sequence). The junction had 9 bases not matched to a gene; V was cut back by 7 bases and J by 8 bases. This clone has only a few counts. Per the original methods: It was from reference gene primer amplification that nucleated cell counts were estimated. Profiling relied on immunoSEQ multiplex PCR, and the TCRdb table lists in-frame clones only, not all of them. V, J and clone size derive from that table, while D and trimming were established from the DNA sequence. Of roughly 360,000 clones detected, approximately 77% appear once; the ten largest clones hold more than 1%.

The sequence was collected from a human donor with acute or convalescent COVID-19. The donor label of this sample is uncertain. This rearrangement joins TRBV6-6 to TRBJ1-2, with 8 bases matching TRBD1. The sequenced sample was peripheral blood. CDR3 residues: CASTMTGVFGYTF. As DNA, the CDR3 is TGTGCCAGCACCATGACAGGGGTTTTCGGCTACACCTTC.